A single sample gave rise to the 15 T cell receptor beta chains below, sequenced in a study of radiation and T cells in renal cell carcinoma. Here immunoSEQ multiplex PCR was the method, and the copy in TCRdb shows in-frame clones only, minus some. The data contain about 130,000 clones, around four fifths of them singletons. Regarding time point: blood 2 weeks post-SBRT. This sample's treatment: 15 Gy SBRT to primary tumor, nephrectomy 4 weeks later. Sequences were derived from blood, sampled from a patient whose treatment included radiotherapy and nephrectomy. All receptors come from a woman aged 60-75 years with renal cell carcinoma.

The V call is TRBV6-6, the J call TRBJ2-7, with D possibly being TRBD2 (5 bases). CDR1 is MNHNY and CDR2 is SVGAGI in the germline V gene (reference sequence). The CDR3 contains 14 residues. V dropped 2 bases and J dropped 1 base, with 9 bases sitting between them. The CDR3 region is CASSYGGESYEQYF. For the CDR3, the DNA is TGTGCCAGCAGTTACGGTGGGGAGTCCTACGAGCAGTACTTC.

This clone was recorded only once. The CDR3 DNA reads as TGTGCCAGTAGTATCATAGGACAGGGTGGGGGAAAACTGTTTTTT. Translation gives CASSIIGQGGGKLFF. The chain has TRBV19 and TRBJ1-4; TRBD1 matches at 8 bases. CDR1 LNHDA and CDR2 SQIVND come from the germline V gene (reference sequence). CDR3 length equals 15 residues. With V trimmed by 3 bases and J by 10 bases, 10 bases remained unmatched.

This clone was seen a single time. The chain joins TRBV4-2 to TRBJ1-3; D remains ambiguous. V lost 0 bases, J lost 4 bases, and 13 bases lay in between. There are 16 residues in the CDR3. CDR1 is LGHNA, CDR2 YNFKEQ, per germline. The CDR3, as DNA: TGTGCCAGCAGCCAAGACGAGGTGCAGTTAGGAAACACCATATATTTT. The encoded protein is CASSQDEVQLGNTIYF.

The gene calls are TRBV7-2 and TRBJ2-2, with D possibly called TRBD1 or TRBD2 (5 bases each). Germline V gene data show CDR1 as SGHTA and CDR2 as FQGNSA. Trimming took off 1 base at V and 7 bases at J, with 13 bases between the two ends. This CDR3 spans 15 amino acids. CDR3 nucleotides: TGTGCCAGCAGCTTAGGGAACATTGGGGGCGGGGAGCTGTTTTTT. It translates to CASSLGNIGGGELFF.

J is TRBJ1-2 and V is TRBV19; unclear D gene. The CDR3 has 12 residues. V lost 3 bases to trimming and J lost 5 bases, with 7 bases between them. Looked up from germline, CDR1 is LNHDA and CDR2 is SQIVND (reference sequence). CDR3 amino acids: CASSMQAYGYTF. DNA for the CDR3: TGTGCCAGTAGTATGCAGGCTTATGGCTACACCTTC.

This clone appeared once. The chain links TRBV6-5 to TRBJ2-5; D might be TRBD2 (6 bases). CDR1 and CDR2 (germline): MNHEY, SVGAGI. Between the trimmed V and J ends, which lost 0 bases and 8 bases, there was a span of 10 bases. The CDR3 is made up of 13 amino acids. As DNA, the CDR3 is TGTGCCAGCAGTTACTCGATCGCGGGAACCCAGTACTTC. Residues: CASSYSIAGTQYF.

This chain links TRBV18 with TRBJ2-3; possible D gene TRBD2, 6 bases. Trimming removed 3 bases from V and 7 bases from J, with 14 bases in between. This CDR3 has 14 amino acids. Germline lookup yields CDR1 KGHSH and CDR2 LQKENI. This CDR3 is CASSPRREEYTQYF. DNA of the CDR3: TGTGCCAGCTCACCTCGTAGGGAGGAGTATACGCAGTATTTT.

Of note for this clone: At the DNA level, this CDR3 is encoded by other sequences in the same sample as well. The chain couples TRBV6-5 to TRBJ1-5; TRBD1 matches at 7 bases. J gave up 4 bases and V 0 bases, and 3 bases lay outside the gene matches. The CDR3 extends over 15 amino acids. Germline-derived CDR1 and CDR2 are MNHEY and SVGAGI. Here the CDR3 reads CASSYSHRGNQPQHF. CDR3 DNA: TGTGCCAGCAGTTACTCCCACAGGGGAAATCAGCCCCAGCATTTT.

The chain combines TRBV2 with TRBJ1-6; perhaps TRBD1 as D (5 bases). This CDR3 is 15 amino acids long. CDR1 is SNHLY and CDR2 is FYNNEI in the germline V gene. V lost 2 bases, J lost 8 bases, and 13 bases lay in between. This chain's CDR3 is CASSELGMGDSPLHF. The CDR3, as DNA: TGTGCCAGCAGTGAATTGGGCATGGGGGATTCACCCCTCCACTTT.

The chain joins TRBV19 to TRBJ1-5; perhaps TRBD1 as D (5 bases). This CDR3 is 15 amino acids long. CDR1 and CDR2 (germline): LNHDA, SQIVND (reference sequence). V was pared by 7 bases and J by 5 bases, with 18 bases between. CDR3 region: CASTQGGALYQPQHF. The DNA of the CDR3 is TGTGCCAGTACCCAAGGAGGGGCTTTATATCAGCCCCAGCATTTT. The full variable domain, in which reference TRBV19 and TRBJ1-5 provide the parts outside the CDR3, is DGGITQSPKYLFRKEGQNVTLSCEQNLNHDAMYWYRQDPGQGLRLIYYSQIVNDFQKGDIAEGYSVSREKKESFPLTVTSAQKNPTAFYLCASTQGGALYQPQHFGDGTRLSIL.

The chain uses TRBV5-1 and TRBJ1-1; 11 bases are shared with TRBD1. J lost 5 bases, V lost 4 bases, and 10 bases had no gene match. The germline V gene encodes CDR1 SGHRS and CDR2 YFSETQ. This CDR3 region has 16 residues. Here the CDR3 reads CASSARDRGKRTEAFF. The CDR3 DNA follows: TGCGCCAGCAGCGCTCGGGACAGGGGGAAAAGAACTGAAGCTTTCTTT. The full variable domain, rest sourced from reference TRBV5-1 and TRBJ1-1, is KAGVTQTPRYLIKTRGQQVTLSCSPISGHRSVSWYQQTPGQGLQFLFEYFSETQRNKGNFPGRFSGRQFSNSRSEMNVSTLELGDSALYLCASSARDRGKRTEAFFGQGTRLTVV.

This clone was observed many times. The rearrangement uses TRBV9 and TRBJ2-1; TRBD1 is a possible D gene (6 bases). The germline V gene encodes CDR1 SGDLS and CDR2 YYNGEE. The CDR3 consists of 13 residues. The V and J ends lost 0 bases and 10 bases respectively, with 11 bases between them. The CDR3 DNA is TGTGCCAGCAGCGTAGCAGGGGTGAACGAGCAGTTCTTC. This translates into CASSVAGVNEQFF. The full variable domain, with the rest looked up from reference TRBV9 and TRBJ2-1, is DSGVTQTPKHLITATGQRVTLRCSPRSGDLSVYWYQQSLDQGLQFLIQYYNGEERAKGNILERFSAQQFPDLHSELNLSSLELGDSALYFCASSVAGVNEQFFGPGTRLTVL.

This sequence joins TRBV5-1 and TRBJ2-3; D possibly matches TRBD1 or TRBD2 (5 bases each). CDR1 and CDR2 from the germline V gene are SGHRS and YFSETQ. The CDR3 length is 16 residues. The V end was cut by 6 bases, the J end by 4 bases, with 21 bases between. The CDR3 coding sequence is TGCGCCAGCACAAAATTCCGGGACCGCCTGCCAGATACGCAGTATTTT. Its translation is CASTKFRDRLPDTQYF.

J is TRBJ1-2 and V is TRBV9; D is unclear. V was pared by 4 bases and J by 0 bases, with 13 bases between. The CDR3 covers 15 residues. Looked up from germline, CDR1 is SGDLS and CDR2 is YYNGEE. The CDR3 here is CASSIAGASNYGYTF. CDR3 nucleotides: TGTGCCAGCAGCATAGCAGGCGCCTCTAACTATGGCTACACCTTC.

This clone was detected once. This CDR3 is CAWNPRGGIGTDTQYF. CDR3 DNA sequence: TGTGCCTGGAACCCTAGGGGGGGGATCGGCACAGATACGCAGTATTTT. The chain uses TRBV30 and TRBJ2-3; maybe TRBD2 (7 bases). This CDR3 spans 16 amino acids. Germline assignment: CDR1 GTSNPN and CDR2 SVGIG (reference sequence). V was clipped by 4 bases and J by 1 base, with 18 bases between them.